What follows are 18 T cell receptor beta chains derived from one specimen sequenced in a study of blood T cell repertoires in COVID-19 (dated by TCRdb to about 2020). The method was the immunoSEQ multiplex PCR assay. Held by TCRdb, this immuneACCESS table contains in-frame sequences only and omits some clones. Under half of the omission traces to an unresolved V gene where checked; the cause of the rest is unknown. This sample comprises approximately 170,000 clones, roughly 86% of them detected only once. Of the sample, about 6.5% is held by the ten largest clones. Sequencing was done on a sample of peripheral blood. The receptors stem from a woman older than 75 in a cohort sampled during active or convalescent COVID-19.

The chain uses TRBV6-2 or TRBV6-3 and TRBJ2-5; 11 bases are shared with TRBD2. Germline V gene data show CDR1 as MNHEY and CDR2 as SVGEGT. Unmatched junction bases numbered 9, after V lost 5 bases and J lost 4 bases. This CDR3 is 16 amino acids long. As DNA, the CDR3 is TGTGCCAGCAGTCACGGCCTAGCGGGGGGCCTAGAGACCCAGTACTTC. This codes for CASSHGLAGGLETQYF.

The chain links TRBV11-2 to TRBJ1-3; maybe TRBD1 (5 bases). CDR1 and CDR2 from the germline V gene are SGHAT and FQNNGV. V lost 3 bases to trimming and J lost 5 bases, with 17 bases between them. The CDR3 extends over 16 amino acids. The CDR3 protein is CASSFPGRGSRNTIYF. The DNA of the CDR3 is TGTGCCAGCAGCTTCCCGGGCCGGGGGTCCCGAAACACCATATATTTT.

The genes are TRBV12-5 and TRBJ1-2, with TRBD1 matching over 8 bases. V trimming: 6 bases; J trimming: 7 bases; junction bases outside the gene matches: 4. The CDR3 extends over 12 amino acids. Germline CDR1 and CDR2: LGHNT and FRNRAP. The CDR3: CASGGQASGYTF. The CDR3 region has the DNA TGTGCTAGTGGGGGACAGGCTAGTGGCTACACCTTC.

The chain links TRBV2 to TRBJ1-1, with 7 bases that match TRBD1. This CDR3 has 14 amino acids. The germline V gene encodes CDR1 SNHLY and CDR2 FYNNEI. V shed 5 bases, J shed 3 bases, and the junction held 6 bases outside the gene matches. As DNA, the CDR3 is TGTGCCAGCAGTTTCAGGGGGTACGACACTGAAGCTTTCTTT. Residues: CASSFRGYDTEAFF.

V and J are TRBV2 and TRBJ1-1, with D perhaps TRBD1 (5 bases). Germline values: CDR1 SNHLY, CDR2 FYNNEI. The CDR3 length is 15 residues. V lost 3 bases to trimming and J lost 2 bases, with 13 bases between them. The CDR3 sequence: CASSDPGRVNTEAFF. In nucleotides, the CDR3 is TGTGCCAGCAGTGACCCAGGGAGGGTAAACACTGAAGCTTTCTTT. Complete variable domain (other parts from reference TRBV2 and TRBJ1-1): EPEVTQTPSHQVTQMGQEVILRCVPISNHLYFYWYRQILGQKVEFLVSFYNNEISEKSEIFDDQFSVERPDGSNFTLKIRSTKLEDSAMYFCASSDPGRVNTEAFFGQGTRLTVV.

This clone came up a few times. The chain joins TRBV3-1 (or the pseudogene TRBV3-2) to TRBJ2-7, with no clear D. Per the germline V gene, CDR1 is LGHDT and CDR2 is YNNKEL (reference sequence). This CDR3 spans 14 amino acids. V lost 0 bases, J lost 3 bases, and 9 bases lay in between. The CDR3 reads CASSQDRRLYEQYV. CDR3 coding DNA: TGTGCCAGCAGCCAAGATCGCAGGCTCTACGAGCAGTACGTC.

The genes are TRBV9 and TRBJ1-1; 7 bases map to TRBD1. There are 12 residues in the CDR3. In germline, CDR1 is SGDLS, CDR2 YYNGEE. Trimming at V came to 3 bases and at J to 8 bases, leaving 4 bases not matched to a gene. CDR3 coding DNA: TGTGCCAGCAGCGCCGACAGGGAGGAAGCTTTCTTT. It codes for CASSADREEAFF.

A few counts support this clone. The chain recombines TRBV29-1 with TRBJ1-2, with D unclear. CDR3 length: 11 amino acids. V gave up 5 bases and J gave up 6 bases, with 10 bases separating them. Per the germline V gene, CDR1 is SQVTM and CDR2 is ANQGSEA. The CDR3 DNA reads as TGCAGCGTTACCTCGAGTGATGGCTACACCTTC. This gives the protein CSVTSSDGYTF.

The V and J genes are TRBV3-1 (or the pseudogene TRBV3-2) and TRBJ2-4; TRBD1 is a possible D gene (5 bases). Germline-derived CDR1 and CDR2 are LGHDT and YNNKEL (reference sequence). The CDR3 consists of 13 residues. V gave up 2 bases and J gave up 4 bases, with 6 bases separating them. In DNA, the CDR3 is TGTGCCAGCAGCCAAACAGGAAAAAACATTCAGTACTTC. Protein sequence: CASSQTGKNIQYF.

This chain connects TRBV6-5 to TRBJ2-1; D might be TRBD2 (6 bases). The CDR3 spans 14 residues. Germline V lookup: CDR1 MNHEY, CDR2 SVGAGI. V lost 6 bases and J 10 bases, leaving 19 bases between the germline ends. The CDR3 here is CASRGGLRDWEQFF. CDR3 coding DNA: TGTGCCAGCAGGGGGGGTCTCAGGGATTGGGAGCAGTTCTTC.

This clone was counted a single time. The chain joins TRBV30 to TRBJ2-1, with 12 bases identical to TRBD2. Losses at the gene ends were 1 base for V and 1 base for J; bases not matched to a gene: 11. The CDR3 has 19 amino acids. Germline CDR1 reads GTSNPN; CDR2 reads SVGIG (reference sequence). The CDR3 bases are TGTGCCTGGAGTGCCGGACTAGCGGGGAGCTTCAGATCCTACAATGAGCAGTTCTTC. Protein sequence: CAWSAGLAGSFRSYNEQFF.

The chain uses TRBV7-8 and TRBJ1-1; D unresolved. CDR1 and CDR2 from the germline V gene are SGHVS and FQNEAQ. CDR3 size: 13 residues. V dropped 1 base and J dropped 1 base, with 4 bases sitting between them. CDR3 loop: CASSLGRNTEAFF. CDR3 DNA: TGTGCCAGCAGCTTAGGGAGGAACACTGAAGCTTTCTTT.

A few counts support this clone. The chain recombines TRBV27 with TRBJ2-1; the D is unclear. Per germline, CDR1 MNHEY and CDR2 SMNVEV (reference sequence). The CDR3 contains 12 residues. Between the trimmed V and J ends, which lost 6 bases and 7 bases, there was a span of 10 bases. The CDR3 DNA follows: TGTGCCAGCAGCTATACTTTTAATGAGCAGTTCTTC. Translation: CASSYTFNEQFF.

In this sample, this clone turned up a few times. The J gene is TRBJ1-2, the V gene TRBV24-1; D unresolved. Germline CDR1 KGHDR, CDR2 SFDVKD. V gave up 1 base and J gave up 2 bases, with 7 bases separating them. The CDR3 has 14 amino acids. CDR3 nucleotide sequence: TGTGCCACCAGTGATTTTTCAGTAAACTATGGCTACACCTTC. Protein: CATSDFSVNYGYTF.

The V gene is TRBV24-1, the J gene TRBJ2-7; TRBD1 aligns across 7 bases. There are 15 residues in the CDR3. Germline CDR1 and CDR2: KGHDR and SFDVKD. V lost 6 bases and J lost 0; bases outside the gene matches: 7. The CDR3 spells CATSSLTGDSYEQYF. DNA for the CDR3: TGTGCCACCAGTAGTTTAACAGGGGACTCCTACGAGCAGTACTTC.

The rearrangement joins TRBV4-2 to TRBJ1-1, with 7 bases matching TRBD1. The CDR3 has 13 residues. Trimming took 10 bases from V and 4 from J; bases not matched to a gene: 9. Germline V gene data show CDR1 as LGHNA and CDR2 as YNFKEQ. The CDR3 reads CAMGRDRFTEAFF. Written as DNA, the CDR3 is TGTGCCATGGGTCGGGACAGATTCACTGAAGCTTTCTTT.

The chain uses TRBV5-1 and TRBJ1-6, with unresolved D. Trimming removed 1 base at V and 8 bases at J, with 19 bases between. CDR3 length equals 17 residues. From germline, CDR1 is SGHRS and CDR2 YFSETQ. CDR3 sequence (DNA): TGCGCCAGCAGCTTGCGTCCGTGGCAGGTCCGCGATTCACCCCTCCACTTT. Translation: CASSLRPWQVRDSPLHF.

The V and J genes are TRBV19 and TRBJ2-3; 15 nucleotides match TRBD2. Germline values: CDR1 LNHDA, CDR2 SQIVND (reference sequence). The length of the CDR3 is 18 residues. Losses at the gene ends were 5 bases for V and 2 bases for J; bases not matched to a gene: 8. In nucleotides, the CDR3 is TGTGCCAGTAGTTTGACCGGGACTAGCGGGAGGCTCACAGATACGCAGTATTTT. This encodes CASSLTGTSGRLTDTQYF.